The following is a T cell receptor beta chain sequence with its context. As yet, its antigen is unknown. This sample is part of a study of T cell repertoires in cytomegalovirus infection. Study details: Matching HLA type and CMV infection were both indicated by public TCR beta signatures. Study observations and caveats: HLA-C-restricted CMV clonotypes gave the most frequent clonotype in two of eight donors. CMV carriers having the relevant HLA were flagged by cumulative public TCR beta family frequency.

TCRdb reprocessed the reads via MiXCR and lists one record per CDR3 protein. The sample records 100,000 or so distinct CDR3 sequences, about 17% being singletons. V was pared by 2 bases and J by 1 base, with 11 bases between. Per germline, CDR1 GTSNPN and CDR2 SVGIG (reference sequence). The CDR3 extends over 14 amino acids. The clonotype was recovered from a human donor in good health (CMV status not recorded). Some clones in this sample may be carry-over from other donors' samples. The J gene is TRBJ1-1, the V gene TRBV30; tentatively, D is TRBD1 (5 bases). Sequenced: PBMCs. The CDR3 here is CAWSWGDPNTEAFF. The CDR3, as DNA: TGTGCCTGGAGTTGGGGGGATCCGAACACTGAAGCTTTCTTT.